This T cell receptor (beta chain) was found in a study of prognosis after radiotherapy for stage I lung cancer. As regards this clonotype: Its target is not known. One end of the junction does not line up with germline, which may come from a read error.

By two-round multiplex PCR, the TCR beta CDR3 was amplified from genomic DNA. Initially, in first-round PCR, primers specific to each TRBV and TRBJ gene were used. Using its own MiXCR run on the multiplex PCR reads, TCRdb lists one record per CDR3 protein. Among 15,000 or so distinct CDR3 sequences, 29% were seen once, and the ten largest hold around 32%. Investigators drew approximately 5.8 milliliters of peripheral blood at each of two time points. Germline-derived CDR1 and CDR2 are SGHVS and FQNEAQ. The CDR3 contains 17 residues. Study conclusions and caveats: Stereotactic body radiation therapy was followed by a fall in unique TCR clone counts, with a median of roughly 10,000 versus 7,000. The way patients used TRBV and TRBJ genes reportedly differed depending on whether they had metastases.

The rearrangement uses TRBV7-8 and TRBJ2-2, with 9 positions matching TRBD2. The TCR originated in a donor over 45 with non-small cell lung cancer. The sequences come from PBMCs, collected before or after stereotactic body radiation therapy (not recorded which). CDR3 DNA sequence: TGTGCCAGCAGCTTATCTCATACTGGCGGGAGGGACGGGGAGATGTTTTTT. It encodes CASSLSHTGGRDGEMFF.